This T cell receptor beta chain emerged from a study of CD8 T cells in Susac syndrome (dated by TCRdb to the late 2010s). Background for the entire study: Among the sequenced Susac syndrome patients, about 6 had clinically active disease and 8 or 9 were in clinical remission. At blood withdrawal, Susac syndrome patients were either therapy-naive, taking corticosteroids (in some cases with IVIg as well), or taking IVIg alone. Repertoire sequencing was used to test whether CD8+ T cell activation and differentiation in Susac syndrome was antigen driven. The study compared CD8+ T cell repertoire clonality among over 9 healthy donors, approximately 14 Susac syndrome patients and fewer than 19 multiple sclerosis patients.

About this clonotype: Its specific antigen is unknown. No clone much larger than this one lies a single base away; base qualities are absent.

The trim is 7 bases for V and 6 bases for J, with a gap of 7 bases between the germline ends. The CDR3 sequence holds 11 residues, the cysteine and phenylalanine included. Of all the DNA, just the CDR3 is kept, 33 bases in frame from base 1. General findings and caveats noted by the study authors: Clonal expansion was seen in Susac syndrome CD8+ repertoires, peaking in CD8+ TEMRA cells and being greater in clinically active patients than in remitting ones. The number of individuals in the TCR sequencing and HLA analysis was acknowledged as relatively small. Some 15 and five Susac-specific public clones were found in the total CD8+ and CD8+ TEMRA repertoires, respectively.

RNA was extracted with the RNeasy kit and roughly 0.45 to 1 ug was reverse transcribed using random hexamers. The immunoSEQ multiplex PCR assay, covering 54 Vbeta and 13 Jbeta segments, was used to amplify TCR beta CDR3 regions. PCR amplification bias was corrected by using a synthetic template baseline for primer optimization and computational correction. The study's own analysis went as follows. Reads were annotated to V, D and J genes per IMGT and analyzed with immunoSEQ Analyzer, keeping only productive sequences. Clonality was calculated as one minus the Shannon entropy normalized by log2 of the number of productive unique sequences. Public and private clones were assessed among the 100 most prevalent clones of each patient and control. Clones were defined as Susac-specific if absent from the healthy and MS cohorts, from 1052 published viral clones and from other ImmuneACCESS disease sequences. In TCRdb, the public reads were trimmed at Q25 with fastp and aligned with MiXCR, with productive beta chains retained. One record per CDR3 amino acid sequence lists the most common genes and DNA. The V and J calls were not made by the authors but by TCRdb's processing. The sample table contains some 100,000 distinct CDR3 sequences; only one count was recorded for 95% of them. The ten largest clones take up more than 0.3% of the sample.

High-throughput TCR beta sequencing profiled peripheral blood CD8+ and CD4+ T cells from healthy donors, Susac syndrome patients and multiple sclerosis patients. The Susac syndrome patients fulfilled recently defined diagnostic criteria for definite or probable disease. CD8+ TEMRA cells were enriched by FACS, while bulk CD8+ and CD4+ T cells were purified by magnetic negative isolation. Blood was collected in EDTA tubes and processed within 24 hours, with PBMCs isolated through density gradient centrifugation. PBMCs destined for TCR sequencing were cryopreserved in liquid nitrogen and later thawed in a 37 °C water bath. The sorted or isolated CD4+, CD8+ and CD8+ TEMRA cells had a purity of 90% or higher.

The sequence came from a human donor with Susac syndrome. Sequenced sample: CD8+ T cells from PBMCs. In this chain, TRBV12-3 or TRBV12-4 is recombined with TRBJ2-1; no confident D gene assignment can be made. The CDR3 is CASTSGNEQFF. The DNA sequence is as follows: TGTGCCAGCACCTCGGGCAATGAGCAGTTCTTC.